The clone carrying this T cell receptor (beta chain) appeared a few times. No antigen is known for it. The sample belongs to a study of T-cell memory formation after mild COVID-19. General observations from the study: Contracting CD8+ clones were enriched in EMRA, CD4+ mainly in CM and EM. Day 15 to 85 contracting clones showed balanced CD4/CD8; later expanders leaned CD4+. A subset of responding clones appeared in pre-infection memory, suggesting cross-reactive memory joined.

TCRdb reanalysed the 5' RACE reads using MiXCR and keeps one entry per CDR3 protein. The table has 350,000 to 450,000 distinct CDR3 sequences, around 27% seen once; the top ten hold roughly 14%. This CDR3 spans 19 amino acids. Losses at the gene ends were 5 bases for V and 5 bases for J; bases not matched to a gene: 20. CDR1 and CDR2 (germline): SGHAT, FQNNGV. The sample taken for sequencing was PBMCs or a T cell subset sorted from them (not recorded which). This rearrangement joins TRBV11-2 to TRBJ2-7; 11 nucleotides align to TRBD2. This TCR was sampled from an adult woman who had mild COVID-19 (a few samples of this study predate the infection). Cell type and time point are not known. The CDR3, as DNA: TGTGCCAGCAGCCCCCCGGCAGGACTAGCGGGTTTCCGGGAGGACGAGCAGTACTTC. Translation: CASSPPAGLAGFREDEQYF. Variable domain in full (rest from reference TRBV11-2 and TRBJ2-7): EAGVAQSPRYKIIEKRQSVAFWCNPISGHATLYWYQQILGQGPKLLIQFQNNGVVDDSQLPKDRFSAERLKGVDSTLKIQPAKLEDSAVYLCASSPPAGLAGFREDEQYFGPGTRLTVT.